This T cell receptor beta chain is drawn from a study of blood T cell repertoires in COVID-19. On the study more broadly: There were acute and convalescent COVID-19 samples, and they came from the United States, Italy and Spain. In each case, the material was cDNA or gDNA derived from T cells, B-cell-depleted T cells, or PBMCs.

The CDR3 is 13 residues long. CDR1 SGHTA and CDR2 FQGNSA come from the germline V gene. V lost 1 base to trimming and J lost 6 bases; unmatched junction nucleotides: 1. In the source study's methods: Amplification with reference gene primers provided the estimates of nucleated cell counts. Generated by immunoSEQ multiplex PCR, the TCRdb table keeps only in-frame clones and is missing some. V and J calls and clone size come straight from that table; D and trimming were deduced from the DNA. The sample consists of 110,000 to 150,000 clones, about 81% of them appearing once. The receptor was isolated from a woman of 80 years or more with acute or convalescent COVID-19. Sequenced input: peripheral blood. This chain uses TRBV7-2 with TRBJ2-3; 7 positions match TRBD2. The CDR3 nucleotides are TGTGCCAGCAGCTTAGTCGGGGGGGATACGCAGTATTTT. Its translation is CASSLVGGDTQYF.